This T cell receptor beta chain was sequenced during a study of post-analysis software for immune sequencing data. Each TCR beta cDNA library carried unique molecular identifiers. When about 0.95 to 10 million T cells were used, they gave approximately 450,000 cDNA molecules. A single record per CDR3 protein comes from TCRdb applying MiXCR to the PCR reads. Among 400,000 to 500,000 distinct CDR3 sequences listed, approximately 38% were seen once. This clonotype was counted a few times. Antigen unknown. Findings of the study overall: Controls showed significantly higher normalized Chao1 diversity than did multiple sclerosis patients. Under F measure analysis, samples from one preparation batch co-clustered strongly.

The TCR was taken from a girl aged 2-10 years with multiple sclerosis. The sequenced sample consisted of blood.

The CDR3 DNA reads as TGCGCCAGCAGCCAACCTAGCGGGAGCTGGAACGGGCAGTACTTC. Translation gives CASSQPSGSWNGQYF. The chain combines TRBV4-1 with TRBJ2-7, with 10 bases lining up with TRBD2. V dropped 2 bases and J dropped 9; count of bases not matched to a gene: 10. Per the germline V gene, CDR1 is MGHRA and CDR2 is YSYEKL. CDR3 length: 15 amino acids.